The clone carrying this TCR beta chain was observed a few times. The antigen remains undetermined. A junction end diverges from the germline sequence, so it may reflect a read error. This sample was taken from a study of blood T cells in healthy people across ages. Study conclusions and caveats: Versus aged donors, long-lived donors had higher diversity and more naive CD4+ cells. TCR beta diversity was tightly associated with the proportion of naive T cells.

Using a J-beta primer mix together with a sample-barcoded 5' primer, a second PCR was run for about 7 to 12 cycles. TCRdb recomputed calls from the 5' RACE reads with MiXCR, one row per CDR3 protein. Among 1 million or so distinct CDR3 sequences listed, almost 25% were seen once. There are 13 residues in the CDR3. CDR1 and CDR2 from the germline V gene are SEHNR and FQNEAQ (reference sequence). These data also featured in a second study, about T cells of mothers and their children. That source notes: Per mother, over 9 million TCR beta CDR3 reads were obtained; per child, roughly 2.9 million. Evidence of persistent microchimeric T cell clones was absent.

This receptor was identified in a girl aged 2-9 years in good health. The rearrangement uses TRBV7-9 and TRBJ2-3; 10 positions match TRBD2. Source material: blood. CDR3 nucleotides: TGTGCCAGCAGCCTAGCGGGAGACGATACGCAGTATTTT. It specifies CASSLAGDDTQYF.